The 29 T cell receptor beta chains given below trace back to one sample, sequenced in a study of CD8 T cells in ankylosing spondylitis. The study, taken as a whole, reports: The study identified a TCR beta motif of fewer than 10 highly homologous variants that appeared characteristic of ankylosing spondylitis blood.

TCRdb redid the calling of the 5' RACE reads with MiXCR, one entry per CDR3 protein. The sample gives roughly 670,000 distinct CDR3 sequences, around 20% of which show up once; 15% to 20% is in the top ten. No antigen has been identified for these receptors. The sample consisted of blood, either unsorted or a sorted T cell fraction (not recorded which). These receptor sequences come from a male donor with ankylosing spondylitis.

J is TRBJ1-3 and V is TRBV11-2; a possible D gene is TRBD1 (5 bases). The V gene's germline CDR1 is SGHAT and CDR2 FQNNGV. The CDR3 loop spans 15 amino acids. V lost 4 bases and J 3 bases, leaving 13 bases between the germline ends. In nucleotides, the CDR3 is TGTGCCAGCAGCTCCACAGACAGCGTTGGAAACACCATATATTTT. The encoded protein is CASSSTDSVGNTIYF.

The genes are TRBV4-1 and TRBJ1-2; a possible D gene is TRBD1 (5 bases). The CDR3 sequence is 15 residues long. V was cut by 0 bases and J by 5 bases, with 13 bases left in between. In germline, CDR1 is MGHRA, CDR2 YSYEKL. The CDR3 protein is CASSQDGARTYGYTF. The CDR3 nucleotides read TGCGCCAGCAGCCAAGATGGGGCGCGGACGTATGGCTACACCTTC.

The CDR3 DNA reads TGCGCCAGCAGCTGGGGTAGCGGGAGCACAGATACGCAGTATTTT. Residues: CASSWGSGSTDTQYF. The J gene is TRBJ2-3, the V gene TRBV5-1, with TRBD2 identical over 7 bases. The V gene's germline CDR1 is SGHRS and CDR2 YFSETQ. V gave up 3 bases and J gave up 0 bases; unmatched junction bases: 4. This CDR3 has 15 amino acids.

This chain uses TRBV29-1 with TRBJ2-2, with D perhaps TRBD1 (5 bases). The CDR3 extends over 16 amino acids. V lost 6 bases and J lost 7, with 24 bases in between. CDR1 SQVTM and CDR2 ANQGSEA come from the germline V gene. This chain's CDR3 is CSVSNPGQGPSGELFF. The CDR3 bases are TGCAGCGTCTCTAATCCCGGGCAGGGCCCCAGCGGGGAGCTGTTTTTT.

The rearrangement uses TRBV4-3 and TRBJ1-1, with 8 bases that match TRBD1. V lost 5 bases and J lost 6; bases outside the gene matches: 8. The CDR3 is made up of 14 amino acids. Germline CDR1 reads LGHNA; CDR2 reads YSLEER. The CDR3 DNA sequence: TGCGCCAGCAGCGAGGACAGGGCGTCCTCTGAAGCTTTCTTT. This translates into CASSEDRASSEAFF.

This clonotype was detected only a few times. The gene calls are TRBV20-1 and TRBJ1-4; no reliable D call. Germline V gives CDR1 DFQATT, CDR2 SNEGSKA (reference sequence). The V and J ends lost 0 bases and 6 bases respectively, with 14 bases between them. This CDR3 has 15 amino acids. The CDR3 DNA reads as TGCAGTGCTAGAGATCCTACAGAGGTGGATGAAAAACTGTTTTTT. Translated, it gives CSARDPTEVDEKLFF.

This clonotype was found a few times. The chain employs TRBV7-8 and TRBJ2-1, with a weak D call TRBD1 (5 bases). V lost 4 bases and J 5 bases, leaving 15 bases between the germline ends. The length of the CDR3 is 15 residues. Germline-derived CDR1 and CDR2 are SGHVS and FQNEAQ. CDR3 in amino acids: CASSSRQGHDNEQFF. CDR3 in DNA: TGTGCCAGCAGCTCGCGGCAGGGTCATGACAATGAGCAGTTCTTC.

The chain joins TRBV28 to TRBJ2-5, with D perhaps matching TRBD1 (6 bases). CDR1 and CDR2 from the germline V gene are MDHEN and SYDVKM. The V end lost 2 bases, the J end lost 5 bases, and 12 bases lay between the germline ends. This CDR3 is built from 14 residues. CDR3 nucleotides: TGTGCCAGCAGTTTAGGGGGCAATAAGGAGACCCAGTACTTC. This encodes CASSLGGNKETQYF.

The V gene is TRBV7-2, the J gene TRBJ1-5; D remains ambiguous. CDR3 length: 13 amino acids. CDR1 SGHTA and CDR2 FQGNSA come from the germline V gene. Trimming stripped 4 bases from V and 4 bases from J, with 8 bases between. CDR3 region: CASSSEPNQPQHF. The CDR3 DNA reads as TGTGCCAGCAGCTCAGAACCGAATCAGCCCCAGCATTTT.

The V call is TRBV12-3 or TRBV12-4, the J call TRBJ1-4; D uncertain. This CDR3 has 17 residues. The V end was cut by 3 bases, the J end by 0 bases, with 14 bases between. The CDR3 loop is CASSLVPAVATNEKLFF. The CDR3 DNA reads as TGTGCCAGCAGTTTGGTTCCAGCAGTTGCAACTAATGAAAAACTGTTTTTT.

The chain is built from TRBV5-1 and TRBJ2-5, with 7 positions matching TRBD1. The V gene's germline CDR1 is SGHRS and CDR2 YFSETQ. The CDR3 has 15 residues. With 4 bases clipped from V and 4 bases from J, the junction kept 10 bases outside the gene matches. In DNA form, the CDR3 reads TGCGCCAGCAGCCAAAACGACAGGGAGACAGAGACCCAGTACTTC. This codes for CASSQNDRETETQYF.

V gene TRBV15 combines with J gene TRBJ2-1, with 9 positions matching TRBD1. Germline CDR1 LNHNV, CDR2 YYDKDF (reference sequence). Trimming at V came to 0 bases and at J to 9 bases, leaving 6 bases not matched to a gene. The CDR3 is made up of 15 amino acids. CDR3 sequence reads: CATSRDKQGAGEQFF. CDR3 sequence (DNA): TGTGCCACCAGCAGAGATAAACAGGGGGCAGGTGAGCAGTTCTTC.

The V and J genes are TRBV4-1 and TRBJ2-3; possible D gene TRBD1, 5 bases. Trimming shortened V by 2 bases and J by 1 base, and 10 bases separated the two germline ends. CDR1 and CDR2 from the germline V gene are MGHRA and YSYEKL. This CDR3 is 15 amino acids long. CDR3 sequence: CASSQFGAGTDTQYF. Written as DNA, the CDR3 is TGCGCCAGCAGCCAATTTGGGGCAGGCACAGATACGCAGTATTTT.

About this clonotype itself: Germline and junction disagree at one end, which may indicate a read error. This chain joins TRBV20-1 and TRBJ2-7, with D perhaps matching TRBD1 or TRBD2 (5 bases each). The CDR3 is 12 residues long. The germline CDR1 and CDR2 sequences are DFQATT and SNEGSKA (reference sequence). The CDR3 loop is CSARGDPGRILF. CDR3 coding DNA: TGCAGTGCTAGGGGTGACCCGGGACGTATTCTCTTC.

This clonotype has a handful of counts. The CDR3 DNA follows: TGTGCCAGCAGTACGGAGGACCGTCCCTACGAGCAGTACTTC. Amino acids: CASSTEDRPYEQYF. The J gene is TRBJ2-7, the V gene TRBV27, with D perhaps TRBD2 (5 bases). Germline V CDR1 and CDR2: MNHEY, SMNVEV (reference sequence). This CDR3 spans 14 amino acids. V was trimmed by 5 bases and J by 2 bases, leaving 13 bases between them.

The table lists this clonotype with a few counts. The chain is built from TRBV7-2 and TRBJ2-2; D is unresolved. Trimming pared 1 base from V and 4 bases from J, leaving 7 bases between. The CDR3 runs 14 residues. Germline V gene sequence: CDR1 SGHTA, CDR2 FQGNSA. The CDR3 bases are TGTGCCAGCAGCTTAGGGCCCACCACCGGGGAGCTGTTTTTT. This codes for CASSLGPTTGELFF.

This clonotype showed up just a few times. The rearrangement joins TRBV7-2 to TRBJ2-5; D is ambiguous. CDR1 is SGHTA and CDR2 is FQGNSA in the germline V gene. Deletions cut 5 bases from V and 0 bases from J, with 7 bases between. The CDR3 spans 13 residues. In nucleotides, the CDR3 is TGTGCCAGCAGCCCGTCGTACCAAGAGACCCAGTACTTC. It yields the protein CASSPSYQETQYF.

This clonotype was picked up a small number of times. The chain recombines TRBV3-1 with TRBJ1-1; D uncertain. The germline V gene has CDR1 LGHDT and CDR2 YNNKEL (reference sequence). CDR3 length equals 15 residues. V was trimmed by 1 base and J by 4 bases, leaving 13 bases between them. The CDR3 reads CASSQGFALGTEAFF. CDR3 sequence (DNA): TGTGCCAGCAGCCAAGGGTTCGCCCTAGGCACTGAAGCTTTCTTT.

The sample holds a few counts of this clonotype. The CDR3 DNA reads TGCAGTGCGCAACCCGGGACAGGGACCGGGGAGCTGTTTTTT. Encoded protein: CSAQPGTGTGELFF. The chain combines TRBV20-1 with TRBJ2-2; 9 bases are shared with TRBD1. Germline V gene sequence: CDR1 DFQATT, CDR2 SNEGSKA (reference sequence). Trimming took 6 bases from V and 5 from J; bases not matched to a gene: 7. There are 14 residues in the CDR3.

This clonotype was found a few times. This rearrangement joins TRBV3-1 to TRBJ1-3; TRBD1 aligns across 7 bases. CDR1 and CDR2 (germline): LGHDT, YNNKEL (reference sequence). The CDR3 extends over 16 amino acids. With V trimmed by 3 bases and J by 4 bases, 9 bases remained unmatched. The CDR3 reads CASSQKHRGTGNTIYF. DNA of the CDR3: TGTGCCAGCAGCCAGAAACACAGGGGTACCGGAAACACCATATATTTT.

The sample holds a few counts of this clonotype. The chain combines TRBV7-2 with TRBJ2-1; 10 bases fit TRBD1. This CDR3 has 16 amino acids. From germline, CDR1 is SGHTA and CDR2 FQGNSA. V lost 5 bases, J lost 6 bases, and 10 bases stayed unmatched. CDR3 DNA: TGTGCCAGCAGCCCCCGAACCGGGACAGGGGCCAATGAGCAGTTCTTC. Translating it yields CASSPRTGTGANEQFF.

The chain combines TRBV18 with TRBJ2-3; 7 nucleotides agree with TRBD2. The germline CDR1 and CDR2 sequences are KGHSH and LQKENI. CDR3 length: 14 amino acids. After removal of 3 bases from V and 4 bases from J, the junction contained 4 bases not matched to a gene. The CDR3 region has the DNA TGTGCCAGCTCACCTACTAGCGACGCAGATACGCAGTATTTT. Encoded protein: CASSPTSDADTQYF. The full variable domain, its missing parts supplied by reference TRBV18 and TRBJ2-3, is NAGVMQNPRHLVRRRGQEARLRCSPMKGHSHVYWYRQLPEEGLKFMVYLQKENIIDESGMPKERFSAEFPKEGPSILRIQQVVRGDSAAYFCASSPTSDADTQYFGPGTRLTVL.

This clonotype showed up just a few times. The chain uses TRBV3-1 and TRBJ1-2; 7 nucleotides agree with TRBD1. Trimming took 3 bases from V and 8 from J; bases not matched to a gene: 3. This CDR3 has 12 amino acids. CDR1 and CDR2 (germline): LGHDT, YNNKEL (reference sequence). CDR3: CASSHQTGGYTF. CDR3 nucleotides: TGTGCCAGCAGCCACCAGACAGGGGGCTACACCTTC.

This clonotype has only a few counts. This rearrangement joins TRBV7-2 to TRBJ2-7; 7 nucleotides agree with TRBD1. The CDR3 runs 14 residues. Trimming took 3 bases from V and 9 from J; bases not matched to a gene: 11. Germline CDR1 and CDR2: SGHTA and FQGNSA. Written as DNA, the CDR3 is TGTGCCAGCAGCTTTAGGGATCTATCAGGGGGGCAGTACTTC. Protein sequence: CASSFRDLSGGQYF.

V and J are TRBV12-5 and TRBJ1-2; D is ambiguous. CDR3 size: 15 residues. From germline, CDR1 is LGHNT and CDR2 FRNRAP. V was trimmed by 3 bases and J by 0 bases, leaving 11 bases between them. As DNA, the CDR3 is TGTGCTAGTGGTTTAAGCGGGGAGACTAACTATGGCTACACCTTC. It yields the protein CASGLSGETNYGYTF.

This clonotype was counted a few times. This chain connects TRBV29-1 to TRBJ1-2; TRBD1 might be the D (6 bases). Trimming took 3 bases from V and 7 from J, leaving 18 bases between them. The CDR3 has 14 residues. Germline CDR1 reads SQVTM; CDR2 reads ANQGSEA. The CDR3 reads CSVDGSQGKSGYTF. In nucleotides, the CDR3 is TGCAGCGTTGATGGGTCACAGGGAAAGTCTGGCTACACCTTC.

Here the CDR3 DNA reads TGTGCCAGCAGCTTAGGGCAGTCTCCCGAGTCCTACACCTTC. As protein: CASSLGQSPESYTF. The chain has TRBV7-8 and TRBJ1-2; D ambiguous. From germline, CDR1 is SGHVS and CDR2 FQNEAQ. The CDR3 extends over 14 amino acids. V shed 1 base and J shed 10 bases, with 16 bases lying between them.

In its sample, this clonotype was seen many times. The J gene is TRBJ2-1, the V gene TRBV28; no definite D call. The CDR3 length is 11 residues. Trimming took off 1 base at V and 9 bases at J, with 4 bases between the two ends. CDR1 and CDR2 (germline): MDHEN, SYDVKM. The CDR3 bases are TGTGCCAGCAGTTTATTCCGTGAGCAGTTCTTC. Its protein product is CASSLFREQFF.

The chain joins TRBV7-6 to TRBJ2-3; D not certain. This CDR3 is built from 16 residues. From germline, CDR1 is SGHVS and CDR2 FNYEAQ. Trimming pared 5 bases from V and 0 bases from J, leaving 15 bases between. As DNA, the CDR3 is TGTGCCAGCAGCCTAACACTCCAGCCCAGCACAGATACGCAGTATTTT. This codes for CASSLTLQPSTDTQYF.